A single sample is the source of the 7 T cell receptor beta chains below, sequenced in a study of T cell responses to AZD1222 COVID-19 vaccine. Clones were read by immunoSEQ multiplex PCR, and TCRdb kept only the in-frame ones, dropping some. The sample shows approximately 130,000 clones, nearly 95% of them seen only once. The sequencing used peripheral blood, collected on day 0 of AZD1222 vaccination. Every receptor here comes from an adult in good health.

The V gene is TRBV2, the J gene TRBJ1-4, with TRBD1 matching 8 bases. Looked up from germline, CDR1 is SNHLY and CDR2 is FYNNEI. This CDR3 has 15 amino acids. V lost 7 bases and J lost 3; bases outside the gene matches: 7. The DNA of the CDR3 is TGTGCCAGCATAAGGAGGACAGGGTCTAATGAAAAACTGTTTTTT. Translation: CASIRRTGSNEKLFF.

The chain joins TRBV6-5 to TRBJ2-3, with TRBD2 matching over 13 bases. CDR1 and CDR2 (germline): MNHEY, SVGAGI. With V trimmed by 6 bases and J by 2 bases, 2 bases remained unmatched. The CDR3 totals 15 residues. CDR3: CASSGLAGATDTQYF. The CDR3, as DNA: TGTGCCAGCAGCGGACTAGCGGGAGCCACAGATACGCAGTATTTT.

The genes are TRBV9 and TRBJ2-3, with TRBD2 matching 8 bases. The V segment lost 4 bases and the J segment 6 bases; nucleotides outside the gene matches: 10. Germline V gene data show CDR1 as SGDLS and CDR2 as YYNGEE. The CDR3 consists of 15 residues. The CDR3 region is CASSPGGGVSDTQYF. In nucleotides, the CDR3 is TGTGCCAGCAGCCCCGGGGGGGGAGTGTCGGATACGCAGTATTTT.

This rearrangement joins TRBV7-2 to TRBJ1-2; D is uncertain. V lost 1 base and J 8 bases, leaving 14 bases between the germline ends. The CDR3 totals 14 residues. Germline values: CDR1 SGHTA, CDR2 FQGNSA. CDR3: CASSLGAFTGGYTF. CDR3 sequence (DNA): TGTGCCAGCAGCTTAGGGGCTTTCACGGGAGGCTACACCTTC.

CDR3 protein: CASSLGAGRVFF. The CDR3 DNA is TGTGCCAGCAGCCTAGGGGCGGGACGGGTGTTTTTT. The chain employs TRBV7-2 and TRBJ1-4; a possible D gene is TRBD1 (5 bases). CDR3 length: 12 residues. CDR1 and CDR2 (germline): SGHTA, FQGNSA. V was shortened by 5 bases and J by 15 bases, with 16 bases between the two germline ends.

The CDR3 region is CASSPTGTTYGYTF. The DNA of the CDR3 is TGCGCCAGCAGCCCAACAGGGACGACCTATGGCTACACCTTC. This sequence joins TRBV4-1 and TRBJ1-2; the D gene is possibly TRBD1 (6 bases). The CDR3 extends over 14 amino acids. CDR1 and CDR2 from the germline V gene are MGHRA and YSYEKL. Trimming left V 4 bases short and J 4 bases short, with 13 bases between.

The rearrangement joins TRBV27 to TRBJ1-4, with D possibly TRBD1 on 6 matching bases. Germline CDR1 reads MNHEY; CDR2 reads SMNVEV (reference sequence). The CDR3 covers 15 residues. V was cut by 4 bases and J by 7 bases, with 16 bases left in between. For the CDR3, the DNA is TGTGCCAGCAGTTCCCATACAGGGCGAACTGAAAAACTGTTTTTT. Its protein product is CASSSHTGRTEKLFF.